Listed below are T cell receptor beta chains from one sample, sequenced in a study of OX40 agonist ivuxolimab in advanced cancers. The protocol was immunoSEQ multiplex PCR, while the TCRdb copy is restricted to in-frame clones and leaves out a portion. The sample consists of some 67,000 clones, about 88% of them appearing once. Sequenced here: CD4+ or CD8+ T cells sorted from blood, sampled in a trial of the OX40 agonist ivuxolimab. The receptors shown here come from an adult with an advanced solid tumor such as melanoma, head and neck, liver or kidney cancer. CDR3s include the opening cysteine and the closing phenylalanine or tryptophan. A D gene is named only where the DNA matches it firmly. Rows may omit the clone size; those that give it use once, few, many or a size class.

>TRBV5-4|TRBD1|-|TRBJ2-1
CASSWTGGTEQFF
TGTGCCAGCAGCTGGACAGGGGGGACTGAGCAGTTCTTC
>TRBV9|-|-|TRBJ2-5
CASSVSQETQYF
TGTGCCAGCAGCGTCTCCCAAGAGACCCAGTACTTC
>TRBV18|-|-|TRBJ2-2
CASSPRRGTNTGELFF
TGTGCCAGCTCACCTAGGCGGGGAACGAACACCGGGGAGCTGTTTTTT
>TRBV2|-|-|TRBJ2-1
CASSVGRQGYEQFF
TGTGCCAGCTCAGTGGGTCGGCAGGGCTATGAGCAGTTCTTC
>TRBV6-6|-|-|TRBJ2-5
CASSNRQETQYF
TGTGCCAGCAGTAACAGACAAGAGACCCAGTACTTC
>TRBV27|-|-|TRBJ1-5
CASSLSTSNQPQHF
TGTGCCAGCAGTTTATCGACCAGCAATCAGCCCCAGCATTTT
>TRBV2|-|-|TRBJ1-3
CASGGGMSHPSGNTIYF
TGTGCCAGCGGAGGGGGAATGAGCCACCCCTCTGGAAACACCATATATTTT
>TRBV29-1|-|once|TRBJ2-3
CSVAVSTDTQYF
TGCAGCGTTGCGGTAAGCACAGATACGCAGTATTTT
>TRBV4-2|TRBD2|few|TRBJ2-3
CASSVSTSLTDTQYF
TGTGCCAGCAGCGTATCGACTAGCCTCACAGATACGCAGTATTTT
>TRBV11-2|-|-|TRBJ2-5
CASSSRVVETQYF
TGTGCCAGCAGCTCTAGGGTCGTGGAGACCCAGTACTTC
>TRBV4-1|-|-|TRBJ2-2
CASSPRGSDTGELFF
TGCGCCAGCAGCCCAAGGGGCTCCGACACCGGGGAGCTGTTTTTT